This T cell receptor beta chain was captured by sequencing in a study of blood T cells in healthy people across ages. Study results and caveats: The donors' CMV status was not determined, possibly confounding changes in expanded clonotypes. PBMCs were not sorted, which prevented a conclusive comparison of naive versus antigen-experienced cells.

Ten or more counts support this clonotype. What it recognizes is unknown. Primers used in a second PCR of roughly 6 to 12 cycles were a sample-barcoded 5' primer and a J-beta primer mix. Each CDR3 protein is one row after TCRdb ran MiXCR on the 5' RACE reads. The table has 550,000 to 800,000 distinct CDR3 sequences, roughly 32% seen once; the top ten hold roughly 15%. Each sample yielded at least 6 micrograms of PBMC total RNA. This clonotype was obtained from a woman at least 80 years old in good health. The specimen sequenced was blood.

Here the CDR3 DNA reads TGCAGCGTGGGGGGGGACAGGGCCGGGGAGCAGTACTTC. Residues: CSVGGDRAGEQYF. V usage is TRBV29-1 and J usage is TRBJ2-7; 9 bases agree with TRBD1. This CDR3 has 13 amino acids. The V gene's germline CDR1 is SQVTM and CDR2 ANQGSEA. The junction had 10 bases not matched to a gene; V was cut back by 6 bases and J by 7 bases.